The source of this T cell receptor (beta chain) is a study of T cell responses to AZD1222 COVID-19 vaccine. Overall study findings and caveats: Increased Spike-specific TCR breadth and depth were observed after two AZD1222 doses. Nearly half of unique spike-specific TCRs reportedly avoided B.1.351 and B.1.1.7 mutated regions.

Worth noting for this clone: Its target is unknown.

Trimming left V 3 bases short and J 6 bases short, with 11 bases between. CDR3 length equals 13 residues. CDR1 and CDR2 (germline): SGHNT, YENEEA. Libraries were prepared by immunoSEQ multiplex PCR; TCRdb keeps only in-frame clonotypes and omits some of them. In the table there are roughly 160,000 clones, under 95% of which are singletons. The TCR was taken from an adult in good health. Specimen: peripheral blood, collected on day 0 of MenACWY control vaccination. The genes are TRBV11-3 and TRBJ1-1, with D unclear. The CDR3: CASSFLVSSEAFF. CDR3 in DNA: TGTGCCAGCAGCTTCTTAGTTTCTTCTGAAGCTTTCTTT.